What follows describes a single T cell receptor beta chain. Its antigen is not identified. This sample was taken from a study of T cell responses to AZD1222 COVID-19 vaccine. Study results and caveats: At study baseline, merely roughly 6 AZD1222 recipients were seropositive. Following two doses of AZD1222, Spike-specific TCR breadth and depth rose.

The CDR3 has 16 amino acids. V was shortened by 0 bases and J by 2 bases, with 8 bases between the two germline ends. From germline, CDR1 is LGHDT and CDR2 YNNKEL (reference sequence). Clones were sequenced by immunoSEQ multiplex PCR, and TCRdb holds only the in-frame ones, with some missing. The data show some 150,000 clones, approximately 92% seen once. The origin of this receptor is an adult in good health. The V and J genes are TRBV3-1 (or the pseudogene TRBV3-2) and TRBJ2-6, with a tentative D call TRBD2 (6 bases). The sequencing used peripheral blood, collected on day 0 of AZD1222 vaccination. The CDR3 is CASSQDGGTGANVLTF. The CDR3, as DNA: TGTGCCAGCAGCCAAGATGGGGGGACTGGGGCCAACGTCCTGACTTTC.